This T cell receptor (beta chain) was retrieved from a study of blood T cell repertoires in COVID-19. Study information: Spain, Italy and the United States supplied samples that represented acute and convalescent COVID-19. T cells, B-cell-depleted T cells, or PBMCs provided the cDNA or gDNA that served as material.

Seattle's enrolled individuals joined amid active infection and were then monitored longitudinally. The authors' processing: Amplification from reference gene primers served as the basis for estimated nucleated cell counts. Repertoires were generated with immunoSEQ multiplex PCR, while TCRdb's copy carries only in-frame clones and drops some. D and trimming come from the DNA, and the V and J calls and clone size come from that table. The data show around 140,000 clones, roughly nine tenths seen once. This clone was found once. V was trimmed by 4 bases and J by 0 bases, leaving 8 bases between them. CDR3 size: 15 residues. Germline V gene sequence: CDR1 SGHKS, CDR2 YYEKEE (reference sequence).

This sequence joins TRBV5-5 and TRBJ2-6; possibly TRBD1 for D (6 bases). The sequenced sample consisted of peripheral blood. This receptor was identified in a man aged 18 to 35 with COVID-19, enrolled during active disease. The CDR3 region is CASSVGGSGANVLTF. The CDR3, as DNA: TGTGCCAGCAGCGTAGGGGGCTCTGGGGCCAACGTCCTGACTTTC.